This T cell receptor beta chain was sequenced in a study of glioma-infiltrating T cells. Germline CDR1 DFQATT, CDR2 SNEGSKA (reference sequence). The CDR3 contains 16 residues. Trimming took 0 bases from V and 2 from J, leaving 11 bases between them. General study findings and limits: Gliomas, especially low-grade, showed above-expected tissue-blood divergence; non-neoplastic patients showed below. CDR3 overlap between tissue and blood was very small.

This clonotype has ten or more counts. Antigen: not known. The iRepertoire nested amplicon-rescue multiplex PCR amplified TCR alpha and beta CDR3s from RNA. Input was roughly 95-450 ng of tissue mRNA or PBMC total RNA. Each CDR3 protein gets one entry after TCRdb re-called the multiplex PCR reads with MiXCR. The sample shows around 99,000 distinct CDR3 sequences, less than 30% of them seen only once. The clonotype originates from a human donor with low-grade glioma or glioblastoma, undergoing nonglioma brain surgery, or in good health (not recorded which). The chain links TRBV20-1 to TRBJ1-6; D unresolved. The sequencing sample was made of glioma tissue, nonneoplastic brain tissue, or PBMCs (not recorded which). For the CDR3, the DNA is TGCAGTGCTAGAGACCTCCTCGGTCCCTATAATTCACCCCTCCACTTT. This translates into CSARDLLGPYNSPLHF.